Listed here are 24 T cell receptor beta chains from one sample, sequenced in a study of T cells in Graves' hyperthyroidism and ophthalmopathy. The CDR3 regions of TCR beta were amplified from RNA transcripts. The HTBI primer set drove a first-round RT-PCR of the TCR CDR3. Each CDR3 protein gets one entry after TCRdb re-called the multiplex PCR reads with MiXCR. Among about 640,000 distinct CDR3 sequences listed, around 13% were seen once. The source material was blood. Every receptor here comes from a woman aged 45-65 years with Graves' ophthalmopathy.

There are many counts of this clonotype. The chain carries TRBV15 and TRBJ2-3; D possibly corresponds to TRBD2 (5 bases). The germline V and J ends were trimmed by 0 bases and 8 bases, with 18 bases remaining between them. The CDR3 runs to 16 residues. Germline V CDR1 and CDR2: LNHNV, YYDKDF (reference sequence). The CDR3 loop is CATSRERAPVLGTQYF. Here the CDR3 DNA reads TGTGCCACCAGCAGAGAGAGGGCGCCCGTTTTGGGTACGCAGTATTTT.

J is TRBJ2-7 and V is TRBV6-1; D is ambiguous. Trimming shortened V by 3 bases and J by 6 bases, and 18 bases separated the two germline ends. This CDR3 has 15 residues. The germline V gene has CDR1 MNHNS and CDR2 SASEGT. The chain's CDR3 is CASSDRGTPRFEQYF. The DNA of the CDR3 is TGTGCCAGCAGTGACCGTGGTACCCCGCGCTTCGAGCAGTACTTC.

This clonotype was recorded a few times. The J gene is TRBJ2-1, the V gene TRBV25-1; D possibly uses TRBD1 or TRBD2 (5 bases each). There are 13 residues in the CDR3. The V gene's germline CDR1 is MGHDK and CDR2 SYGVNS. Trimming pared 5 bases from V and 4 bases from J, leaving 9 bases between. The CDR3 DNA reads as TGTGCCAGCAGTTCTGGGGGTTACAATGAGCAGTTCTTC. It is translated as CASSSGGYNEQFF.

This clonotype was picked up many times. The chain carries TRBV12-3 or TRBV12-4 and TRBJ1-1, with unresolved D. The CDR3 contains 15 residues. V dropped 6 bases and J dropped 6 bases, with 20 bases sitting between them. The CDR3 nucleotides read TGTGCCAGCAGCCCGGGGTATGGGGTCGGGTCTGAAGCTTTCTTT. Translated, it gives CASSPGYGVGSEAFF.

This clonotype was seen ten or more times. CDR3 sequence reads: CASRGHQGSSYNEQFF. CDR3 nucleotides: TGTGCCAGCAGGGGCCATCAGGGTAGCTCCTACAATGAGCAGTTCTTC. This chain connects TRBV2 to TRBJ2-1; the D gene is possibly TRBD1 (5 bases). This CDR3 spans 16 amino acids. Germline V CDR1 and CDR2: SNHLY, FYNNEI. Trimming pared 6 bases from V and 0 bases from J, leaving 15 bases between.

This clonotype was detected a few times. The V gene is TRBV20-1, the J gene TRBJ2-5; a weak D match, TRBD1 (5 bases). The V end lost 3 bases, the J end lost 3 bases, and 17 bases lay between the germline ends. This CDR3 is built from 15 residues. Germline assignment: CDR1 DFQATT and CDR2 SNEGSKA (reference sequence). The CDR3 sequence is CSASWWGLGKETQYF. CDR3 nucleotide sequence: TGCAGTGCTAGTTGGTGGGGCCTGGGAAAAGAGACCCAGTACTTC.

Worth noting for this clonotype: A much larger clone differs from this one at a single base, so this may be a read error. The CDR3 protein is CASSHPQGLSTDTQYF. In DNA form, the CDR3 reads TGTGCCAGCAGTCACCCACAGGGCCTGAGCACAGATACGCAGTATTTT. The J gene is TRBJ2-3, the V gene TRBV28; tentative D call: TRBD1 (6 bases). The V end was cut by 5 bases, the J end by 0 bases, with 15 bases between. In germline, CDR1 is MDHEN, CDR2 SYDVKM. The CDR3 runs 16 residues.

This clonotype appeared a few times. CDR3 protein: CASSLVGQSGGYTF. The CDR3 DNA follows: TGTGCCAGCAGCTTAGTGGGACAGTCCGGCGGCTACACCTTC. The gene calls are TRBV11-3 and TRBJ1-2, with 7 nucleotides matching TRBD1. Germline lookup yields CDR1 SGHNT and CDR2 YENEEA. The V gene end was trimmed by 1 base and the J gene end by 8 bases; junction bases not matched to a gene: 7. The CDR3 runs 14 residues.

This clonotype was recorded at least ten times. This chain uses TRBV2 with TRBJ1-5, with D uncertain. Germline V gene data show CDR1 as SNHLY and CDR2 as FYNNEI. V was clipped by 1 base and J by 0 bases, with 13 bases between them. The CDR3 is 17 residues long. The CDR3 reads CASSEGSTAYSNQPQHF. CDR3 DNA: TGTGCCAGCAGTGAAGGATCAACAGCATATAGCAATCAGCCCCAGCATTTT.

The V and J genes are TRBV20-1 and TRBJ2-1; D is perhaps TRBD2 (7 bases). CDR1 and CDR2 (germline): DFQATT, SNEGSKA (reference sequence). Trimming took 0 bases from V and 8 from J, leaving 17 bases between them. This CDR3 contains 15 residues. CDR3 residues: CSARDQMGGGDEQFF. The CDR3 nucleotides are TGCAGTGCTAGAGATCAAATGGGGGGGGGCGATGAGCAGTTCTTC.

CDR3 in amino acids: CASSPPTGFRETQYF. The DNA of the CDR3 is TGTGCCAGCAGCCCACCGACAGGGTTTCGGGAGACCCAGTACTTC. The chain combines TRBV7-2 with TRBJ2-5; 7 bases fit TRBD1. V gave up 5 bases and J gave up 5 bases; unmatched junction bases: 11. This CDR3 has 15 amino acids. CDR1 is SGHTA, CDR2 FQGNSA, per germline. Drawing the rest from reference TRBV7-2 and TRBJ2-5, the complete variable domain is GAGVSQSPSNKVTEKGKDVELRCDPISGHTALYWYRQSLGQGLEFLIYFQGNSAPDKSGLPSDRFSAERTGGSVSTLTIQRTQQEDSAVYLCASSPPTGFRETQYFGPGTRLLVL.

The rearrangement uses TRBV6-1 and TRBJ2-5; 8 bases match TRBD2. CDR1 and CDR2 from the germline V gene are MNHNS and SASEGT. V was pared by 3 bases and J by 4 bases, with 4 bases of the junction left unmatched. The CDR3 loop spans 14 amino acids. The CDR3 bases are TGTGCCAGCAGTGAGCAAGCGGGAGTAGAGACCCAGTACTTC. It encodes CASSEQAGVETQYF.

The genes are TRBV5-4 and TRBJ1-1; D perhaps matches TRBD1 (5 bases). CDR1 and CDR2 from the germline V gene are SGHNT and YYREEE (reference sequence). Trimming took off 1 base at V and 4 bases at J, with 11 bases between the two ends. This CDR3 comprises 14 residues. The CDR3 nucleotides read TGTGCCAGCAGCTTGCTGGGCAGGGCCACTGAAGCTTTCTTT. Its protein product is CASSLLGRATEAFF.

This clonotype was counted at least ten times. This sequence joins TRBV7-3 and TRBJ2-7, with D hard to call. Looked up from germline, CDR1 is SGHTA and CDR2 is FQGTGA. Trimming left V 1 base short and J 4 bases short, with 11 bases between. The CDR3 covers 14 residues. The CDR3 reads CASSLIHGLYEQYF. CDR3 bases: TGTGCCAGCAGCTTAATACATGGGTTGTACGAGCAGTACTTC.

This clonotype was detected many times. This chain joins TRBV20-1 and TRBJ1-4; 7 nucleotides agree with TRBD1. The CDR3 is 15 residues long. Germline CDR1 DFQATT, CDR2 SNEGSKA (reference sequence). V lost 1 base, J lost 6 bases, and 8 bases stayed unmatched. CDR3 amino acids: CSARAKGAQYEKLFF. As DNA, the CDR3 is TGCAGTGCTAGAGCGAAGGGGGCACAGTATGAAAAACTGTTTTTT.

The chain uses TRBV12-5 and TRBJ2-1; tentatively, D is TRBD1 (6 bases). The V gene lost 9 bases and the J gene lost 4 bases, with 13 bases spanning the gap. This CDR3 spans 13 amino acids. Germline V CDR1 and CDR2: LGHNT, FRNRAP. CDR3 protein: CASMRGSYNEQFF. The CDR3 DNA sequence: TGTGCTAGCATGAGGGGGAGTTACAATGAGCAGTTCTTC. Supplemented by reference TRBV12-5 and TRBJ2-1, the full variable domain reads DARVTQTPRHKVTEMGQEVTMRCQPILGHNTVFWYRQTMMQGLELLAYFRNRAPLDDSGMPKDRFSAEMPDATLATLKIQPSEPRDSAVYFCASMRGSYNEQFFGPGTRLTVL.

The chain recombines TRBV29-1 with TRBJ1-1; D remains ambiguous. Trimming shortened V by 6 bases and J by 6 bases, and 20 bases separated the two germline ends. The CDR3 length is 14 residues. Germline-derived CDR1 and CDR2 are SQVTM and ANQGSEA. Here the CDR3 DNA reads TGCAGCGTGAAGGGCCGGATCTCCAACGCTGAAGCTTTCTTT. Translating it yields CSVKGRISNAEAFF.

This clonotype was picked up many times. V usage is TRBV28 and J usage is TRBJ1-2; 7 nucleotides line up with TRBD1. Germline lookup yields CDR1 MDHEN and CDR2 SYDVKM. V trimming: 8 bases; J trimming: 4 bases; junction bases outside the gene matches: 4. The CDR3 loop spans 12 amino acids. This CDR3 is CASFRGSYGYTF. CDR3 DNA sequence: TGTGCCAGCTTCAGGGGGAGCTATGGCTACACCTTC.

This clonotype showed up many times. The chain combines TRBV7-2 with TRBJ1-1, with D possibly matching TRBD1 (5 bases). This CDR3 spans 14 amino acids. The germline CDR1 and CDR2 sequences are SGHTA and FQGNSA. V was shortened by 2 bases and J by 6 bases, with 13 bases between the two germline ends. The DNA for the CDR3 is TGTGCCAGCAGCTTATGGCCGGGGCTCGCTGAAGCTTTCTTT. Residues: CASSLWPGLAEAFF. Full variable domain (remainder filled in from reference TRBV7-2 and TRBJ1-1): GAGVSQSPSNKVTEKGKDVELRCDPISGHTALYWYRQSLGQGLEFLIYFQGNSAPDKSGLPSDRFSAERTGGSVSTLTIQRTQQEDSAVYLCASSLWPGLAEAFFGQGTRLTVV.

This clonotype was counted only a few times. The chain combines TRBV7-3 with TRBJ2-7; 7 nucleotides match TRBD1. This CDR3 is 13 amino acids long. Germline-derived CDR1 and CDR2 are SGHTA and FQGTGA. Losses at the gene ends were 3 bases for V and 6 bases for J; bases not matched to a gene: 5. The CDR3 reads CASSLDRNTEQYF. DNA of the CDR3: TGTGCCAGCAGCTTGGACAGGAACACCGAGCAGTACTTC.

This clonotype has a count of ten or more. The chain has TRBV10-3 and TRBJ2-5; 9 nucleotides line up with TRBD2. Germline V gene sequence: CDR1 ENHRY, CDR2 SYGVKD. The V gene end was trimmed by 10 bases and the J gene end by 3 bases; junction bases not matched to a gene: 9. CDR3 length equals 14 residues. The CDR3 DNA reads TGTGCCACCTCTCGGGGCGGGAGGGAAGAGACCCAGTACTTC. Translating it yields CATSRGGREETQYF.

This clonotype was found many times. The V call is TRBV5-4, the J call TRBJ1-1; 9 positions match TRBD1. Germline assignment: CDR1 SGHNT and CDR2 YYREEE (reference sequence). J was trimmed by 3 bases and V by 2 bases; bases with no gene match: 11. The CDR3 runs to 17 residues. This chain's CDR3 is CASSFWDRVRTDTEAFF. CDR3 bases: TGTGCCAGCAGCTTCTGGGACAGGGTAAGGACGGACACTGAAGCTTTCTTT.

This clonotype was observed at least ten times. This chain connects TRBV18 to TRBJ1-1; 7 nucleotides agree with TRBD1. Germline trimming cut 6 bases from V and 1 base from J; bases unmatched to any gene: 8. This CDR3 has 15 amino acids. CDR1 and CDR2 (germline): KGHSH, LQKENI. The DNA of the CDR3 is TGTGCCAGCTCGCAATCGCAGGGGGGGAACACTGAAGCTTTCTTT. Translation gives CASSQSQGGNTEAFF.

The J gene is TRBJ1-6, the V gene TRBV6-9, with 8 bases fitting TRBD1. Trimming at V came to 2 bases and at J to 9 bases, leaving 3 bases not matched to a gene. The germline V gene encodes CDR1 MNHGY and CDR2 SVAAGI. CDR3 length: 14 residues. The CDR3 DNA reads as TGTGCCAGCAGTTATCAGGACAGGGTTTCACCCCTCCACTTT. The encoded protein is CASSYQDRVSPLHF.